A single sample is the source of the 7 T cell receptor beta chains below, sequenced in a study of blood T cell repertoires in COVID-19. Sequencing used immunoSEQ multiplex PCR; TCRdb keeps in-frame clones, though not all of them. The table includes 150,000 to 200,000 clones, roughly 86% detected once. The sample consisted of peripheral blood. Receptors originate from a woman aged 80 or older in a cohort sampled during active or convalescent COVID-19.

The chain couples TRBV7-9 to TRBJ2-7; D perhaps matches TRBD1 (6 bases). Germline V gene data show CDR1 as SEHNR and CDR2 as FQNEAQ (reference sequence). The CDR3 contains 14 residues. Trimming cost V 3 bases and J 6 bases, with 15 bases left between them. CDR3 in amino acids: CASSLSQGGFEQYF. The CDR3, as DNA: TGTGCCAGCAGCTTGTCACAGGGCGGCTTCGAGCAGTACTTC.

This clone has just a few counts. The rearrangement joins TRBV21-1 to TRBJ1-5; TRBD1, the table's D call, lacks a check against the DNA. TRBV21-1 is a pseudogene locus. The CDR3 extends over 17 amino acids. This chain's CDR3 is CARYRENLLLDNQPQHF. In DNA form, the CDR3 reads TGTGCCAGATACAGGGAAAATCTATTATTGGACAATCAGCCCCAGCATTTT.

V is TRBV2 and J is TRBJ2-1; the match to TRBD2 covers 7 bases. CDR1 and CDR2 (germline): SNHLY, FYNNEI. J lost 1 base, V lost 8 bases, and 2 bases had no gene match. This CDR3 contains 13 residues. In DNA, the CDR3 is TGTGCCAGCGGGCGGGAGTCCTACAATGAGCAGTTCTTC. This gives the protein CASGRESYNEQFF.

The genes are TRBV24-1 and TRBJ1-5, with 10 bases matching TRBD1. Trimming cost V 3 bases and J 2 bases; bases outside gene matches: 12. Germline CDR1 reads KGHDR; CDR2 reads SFDVKD. CDR3 length: 19 residues. The CDR3 bases are TGTGCCACCAGTGATCCCGTGTCGGGACAGGGGAGGCGCAATCAGCCCCAGCATTTT. It yields the protein CATSDPVSGQGRRNQPQHF.

The genes are TRBV7-9 and TRBJ2-2; 7 nucleotides line up with TRBD1. Germline CDR1 and CDR2: SEHNR and FQNEAQ (reference sequence). V shed 2 bases, J shed 5 bases, and the junction held 5 bases outside the gene matches. This CDR3 contains 15 residues. DNA for the CDR3: TGTGCCAGCAGCTTAAACAGGGGCAGGACCGGGGAGCTGTTTTTT. Translation gives CASSLNRGRTGELFF.

This chain uses TRBV5-1 with TRBJ1-6, with D perhaps matching TRBD1 (5 bases). Per germline, CDR1 SGHRS and CDR2 YFSETQ. The CDR3 has 14 residues. Trimming left V 4 bases short and J 6 bases short, with 11 bases between. DNA for the CDR3: TGCGCCAGCAGCACCCGACAGATTAATTCACCCCTCCACTTT. Translating gives CASSTRQINSPLHF.

The genes are TRBV5-1 and TRBJ1-2, with 9 bases lining up with TRBD1. Unmatched junction bases numbered 8, after V lost 4 bases and J lost 7 bases. Germline assignment: CDR1 SGHRS and CDR2 YFSETQ. The CDR3 is made up of 14 amino acids. The CDR3 is CASSLRTGEGGYTF. CDR3 DNA sequence: TGCGCCAGCAGCCTAAGGACAGGGGAAGGTGGCTACACCTTC.